The 30 T cell receptor beta chains below come from one sample, sequenced in a study of siplizumab effects on memory and regulatory T cells. Some clones are missing from TCRdb's copy, which holds only in-frame ones; the method was immunoSEQ multiplex PCR. The repertoire includes about 100,000 clones, 80% to 95% of them detected once, and around 1.1% sits in the top ten. The sequenced material came from CD4+ T cells sorted from blood. The receptors were gathered from a human donor in good health.

The chain employs TRBV5-1 and TRBJ2-1; 12 bases are a match to TRBD1. After removal of 4 bases from V and 0 bases from J, the junction contained 20 bases not matched to a gene. This CDR3 is 22 amino acids long. Per the germline V gene, CDR1 is SGHRS and CDR2 is YFSETQ. The CDR3 DNA follows: TGCGCCAGCAGCCACCCCCCGTTGAGGGGACAGGGGGCTGTGAGCTCCTACAATGAGCAGTTCTTC. The encoded protein is CASSHPPLRGQGAVSSYNEQFF. The full variable domain, completed using reference TRBV5-1 and TRBJ2-1, is KAGVTQTPRYLIKTRGQQVTLSCSPISGHRSVSWYQQTPGQGLQFLFEYFSETQRNKGNFPGRFSGRQFSNSRSEMNVSTLELGDSALYLCASSHPPLRGQGAVSSYNEQFFGPGTRLTVL.

This chain links TRBV28 with TRBJ1-2; D is uncertain. The CDR3 covers 12 residues. V was shortened by 8 bases and J by 8 bases, with 15 bases between the two germline ends. Germline V lookup: CDR1 MDHEN, CDR2 SYDVKM. CDR3 amino acids: CASETGPNGYTF. CDR3 DNA sequence: TGTGCCAGCGAAACCGGGCCTAACGGCTACACCTTC.

This chain connects TRBV5-1 to TRBJ1-3; D may be TRBD1 (5 bases). With 0 bases removed from V and 2 bases from J, the gap between germline ends came to 6 bases. Germline assignment: CDR1 SGHRS and CDR2 YFSETQ. The CDR3 is 14 amino acids. The CDR3 DNA reads TGCGCCAGCAGCTTGGTGGGGCCTGGAAACACCATATATTTT. Translation gives CASSLVGPGNTIYF.

The rearrangement joins TRBV5-1 to TRBJ2-1, with a tentative D call TRBD1 (6 bases). Trimming shortened V by 2 bases and J by 0 bases, and 9 bases separated the two germline ends. This CDR3 has 15 residues. Per germline, CDR1 SGHRS and CDR2 YFSETQ. The CDR3 region has the DNA TGCGCCAGCAGCTTACAGGGTCACTCCTACAATGAGCAGTTCTTC. Encoded protein: CASSLQGHSYNEQFF.

This chain connects TRBV28 to TRBJ2-7, with 12 bases lining up with TRBD1. The junction had 8 bases not matched to a gene; V was cut back by 3 bases and J by 5 bases. There are 16 residues in the CDR3. Germline V lookup: CDR1 MDHEN, CDR2 SYDVKM. Here the CDR3 DNA reads TGTGCCAGCAGTTTGTTCCGGGACAGGGGGCTTAACGAGCAGTACTTC. The encoded protein is CASSLFRDRGLNEQYF. Filled out from reference TRBV28 and TRBJ2-7, the complete variable domain reads DVKVTQSSRYLVKRTGEKVFLECVQDMDHENMFWYRQDPGLGLRLIYFSYDVKMKEKGDIPEGYSVSREKKERFSLILESASTNQTSMYLCASSLFRDRGLNEQYFGPGTRLTVT.

The rearrangement uses TRBV11-2 and TRBJ2-7; D is uncertain. The V gene's germline CDR1 is SGHAT and CDR2 FQNNGV. The CDR3 runs 14 residues. V dropped 1 base and J dropped 2 bases, with 9 bases sitting between them. This chain's CDR3 is CASSLVSSAYEQYF. The CDR3 DNA is TGTGCCAGCAGCTTAGTTTCCTCAGCCTACGAGCAGTACTTC.

This rearrangement joins TRBV4-1 to TRBJ2-4; D gene unclear. Trimming shortened V by 2 bases and J by 2 bases, and 10 bases separated the two germline ends. The CDR3 consists of 15 residues. In germline, CDR1 is MGHRA, CDR2 YSYEKL. Written as DNA, the CDR3 is TGCGCCAGCAGCCAAACATGGGTTTCCAAAAACATTCAGTACTTC. Translation: CASSQTWVSKNIQYF.

The J gene is TRBJ1-5, the V gene TRBV28; D gene uncertain. The CDR3 is made up of 12 amino acids. Deletions cut 7 bases from V and 8 bases from J, with 12 bases between. The germline V gene has CDR1 MDHEN and CDR2 SYDVKM. The CDR3 nucleotides read TGTGCCAGCACCACCCACCCCGAGCCCCAGCATTTT. Protein sequence: CASTTHPEPQHF.

V gene TRBV6-5 combines with J gene TRBJ2-7; 7 bases match TRBD1. CDR3 length: 13 residues. Per germline, CDR1 MNHEY and CDR2 SVGAGI. V lost 6 bases to trimming and J lost 12 bases; unmatched junction nucleotides: 14. The chain's CDR3 is CASRNRQGSKRYF. CDR3 nucleotide sequence: TGTGCCAGCAGGAACCGACAGGGAAGTAAGAGGTACTTC.

The rearrangement uses TRBV9 and TRBJ2-6; no definite D call. The V gene lost 2 bases and the J gene lost 0 bases, with 6 bases spanning the gap. The CDR3 consists of 15 residues. The germline V gene has CDR1 SGDLS and CDR2 YYNGEE. CDR3 loop: CASSVGSSGANVLTF. The CDR3 DNA is TGTGCCAGCAGCGTCGGAAGCTCTGGGGCCAACGTCCTGACTTTC.

The chain combines TRBV20-1 with TRBJ2-5; D unresolved. From germline, CDR1 is DFQATT and CDR2 SNEGSKA (reference sequence). The CDR3 consists of 11 residues. V was cut by 8 bases and J by 5 bases, with 12 bases left in between. CDR3 sequence (DNA): TGCAGTCCCTGGTTTAGTGAGACCCAGTACTTC. It encodes CSPWFSETQYF.

The chain is built from TRBV2 and TRBJ2-5, with D perhaps matching TRBD1 or TRBD2 (5 bases each). The CDR3 spans 15 residues. Trimming removed 0 bases at V and 12 bases at J, with 20 bases between. The germline V gene has CDR1 SNHLY and CDR2 FYNNEI. Here the CDR3 reads CASSEALGGGVTEYF. The CDR3 DNA sequence: TGTGCCAGCAGTGAAGCGCTTGGGGGTGGGGTCACCGAGTACTTC.

The genes are TRBV12-5 and TRBJ2-3, with unresolved D. The germline CDR1 and CDR2 sequences are LGHNT and FRNRAP. Trimming stripped 4 bases from V and 2 bases from J, with 4 bases between. The CDR3 covers 12 residues. In DNA form, the CDR3 reads TGTGCTAGTGGTTCCTCCACAGATACGCAGTATTTT. Translated: CASGSSTDTQYF.

Here the CDR3 reads CASSLGASGYNEQFF. The CDR3, as DNA: TGTGCCAGCAGCTTAGGGGCGTCTGGATACAATGAGCAGTTCTTC. V usage is TRBV11-2 and J usage is TRBJ2-1; D remains unclear. The germline V and J ends were trimmed by 1 base and 4 bases, with 11 bases remaining between them. The CDR3 length is 15 residues. Germline V lookup: CDR1 SGHAT, CDR2 FQNNGV. The entire variable domain, with the rest obtained from reference TRBV11-2 and TRBJ2-1, is as follows: EAGVAQSPRYKIIEKRQSVAFWCNPISGHATLYWYQQILGQGPKLLIQFQNNGVVDDSQLPKDRFSAERLKGVDSTLKIQPAKLEDSAVYLCASSLGASGYNEQFFGPGTRLTVL.

This chain connects TRBV6-6 to TRBJ1-2, with TRBD1 matching 8 bases. Germline V gene sequence: CDR1 MNHNY, CDR2 SVGAGI (reference sequence). The CDR3 is made up of 15 amino acids. The trim removed 5 bases at V and 7 bases at J, leaving 12 bases unmatched. Here the CDR3 DNA reads TGTGCCAGCAGTATACCTTTAGAGACAGGGGCTGGCTACACCTTC. Protein sequence: CASSIPLETGAGYTF.

V is TRBV19 and J is TRBJ1-5; D may be TRBD1 (6 bases). The V end was cut by 5 bases, the J end by 4 bases, with 18 bases between. Germline V gene sequence: CDR1 LNHDA, CDR2 SQIVND (reference sequence). The CDR3 contains 16 residues. The CDR3 region has the DNA TGTGCCAGTAGTCCCAAGCCAACAGGGACGAATCAGCCCCAGCATTTT. Translated, it gives CASSPKPTGTNQPQHF. Variable domain in full (rest from reference TRBV19 and TRBJ1-5): DGGITQSPKYLFRKEGQNVTLSCEQNLNHDAMYWYRQDPGQGLRLIYYSQIVNDFQKGDIAEGYSVSREKKESFPLTVTSAQKNPTAFYLCASSPKPTGTNQPQHFGDGTRLSIL.

This CDR3 reads CASSEEGGSYNEQFF. The DNA for the CDR3 is TGTGCCAGCAGTGAAGAGGGCGGCTCCTACAATGAGCAGTTCTTC. The rearrangement joins TRBV2 to TRBJ2-1; D is ambiguous. From germline, CDR1 is SNHLY and CDR2 FYNNEI. The germline V and J ends were trimmed by 1 base and 0 bases, with 7 bases remaining between them. The CDR3 covers 15 residues.

This chain connects TRBV30 to TRBJ2-3; D is possibly TRBD1 (6 bases). V was shortened by 3 bases and J by 2 bases, with 12 bases between the two germline ends. Germline V gene data show CDR1 as GTSNPN and CDR2 as SVGIG (reference sequence). The CDR3 length is 14 residues. CDR3 amino acids: CAWSAGVVTDTQYF. The CDR3, as DNA: TGTGCCTGGAGCGCAGGGGTGGTCACAGATACGCAGTATTTT.

This sequence joins TRBV6-1 and TRBJ1-5; 8 bases fit TRBD1. There are 16 residues in the CDR3. CDR1 is MNHNS, CDR2 SASEGT, per germline. Losses at the gene ends were 4 bases for V and 7 bases for J; bases not matched to a gene: 12. The DNA of the CDR3 is TGTGCCAGCAGTGCGACACGACAGGGGTCGGGCCAGCCCCAGCATTTT. Its protein is CASSATRQGSGQPQHF.

This rearrangement joins TRBV7-9 to TRBJ2-3, with D uncertain. The CDR3 runs to 14 residues. Per the germline V gene, CDR1 is SEHNR and CDR2 is FQNEAQ (reference sequence). Trimming stripped 0 bases from V and 6 bases from J, with 10 bases between. CDR3 sequence (DNA): TGTGCCAGCAGCTTAGCGGGATTCGTGGATACGCAGTATTTT. Protein sequence: CASSLAGFVDTQYF.

This clone was found many times. The J gene is TRBJ2-7, the V gene TRBV2, with D possibly being TRBD1 (6 bases). This CDR3 spans 13 amino acids. From germline, CDR1 is SNHLY and CDR2 FYNNEI. V was trimmed by 5 bases and J by 3 bases, leaving 11 bases between them. As DNA, the CDR3 is TGTGCCAGCAGTCTCAACAGGGACTACGAGCAGTACTTC. Residues: CASSLNRDYEQYF.

J is TRBJ2-3 and V is TRBV7-2; 11 nucleotides align to TRBD2. The germline V gene has CDR1 SGHTA and CDR2 FQGNSA. The CDR3 sequence is 16 residues long. The V and J ends lost 0 bases and 5 bases, in that order; junction bases with no gene match: 4. CDR3 residues: CASSLAGSGRGDTQYF. The CDR3 DNA follows: TGTGCCAGCAGCTTAGCGGGTAGCGGGAGGGGAGATACGCAGTATTTT.

This chain connects TRBV27 to TRBJ2-7; TRBD1 matches at 11 bases. CDR3 length: 18 amino acids. V dropped 4 bases and J dropped 3; count of bases not matched to a gene: 14. Germline CDR1 reads MNHEY; CDR2 reads SMNVEV (reference sequence). In DNA form, the CDR3 reads TGTGCCAGCAGTTCCAATGTGGGACCGGGACAGGGGGTCTACGAGCAGTACTTC. It yields the protein CASSSNVGPGQGVYEQYF.

The chain uses TRBV7-6 and TRBJ2-2; 16 nucleotides line up with TRBD2. The length of the CDR3 is 19 residues. J gave up 4 bases and V 1 base, and 6 bases lay outside the gene matches. Germline V lookup: CDR1 SGHVS, CDR2 FNYEAQ. In DNA form, the CDR3 reads TGTGCCAGCAGCTTAGGCGGGACTAGCGGGAGGGCCGTCACCGGGGAGCTGTTTTTT. Protein: CASSLGGTSGRAVTGELFF.

The chain is built from TRBV28 and TRBJ2-7; 9 bases are shared with TRBD2. The germline CDR1 and CDR2 sequences are MDHEN and SYDVKM. J lost 4 bases, V lost 3 bases, and 4 bases had no gene match. The CDR3 loop spans 14 amino acids. Here the CDR3 reads CASSLGSGGYEQYF. The CDR3 region has the DNA TGTGCCAGCAGTTTGGGTAGCGGGGGATACGAGCAGTACTTC.

This chain connects TRBV2 to TRBJ1-1, with D possibly being TRBD1 (5 bases). Germline CDR1 SNHLY, CDR2 FYNNEI. The CDR3 consists of 13 residues. Between the trimmed V and J ends, which lost 3 bases and 10 bases, there was a span of 15 bases. The CDR3 sequence: CASSDARSGLAFF. In DNA form, the CDR3 reads TGTGCCAGCAGTGATGCCCGATCAGGGCTAGCTTTCTTT.

The rearrangement uses TRBV6-5 and TRBJ2-7; possible D gene TRBD1, 5 bases. Between the trimmed V and J ends, which lost 0 bases and 2 bases, there was a span of 11 bases. Germline V gene lookup returns CDR1 MNHEY and CDR2 SVGAGI. The CDR3 has 15 amino acids. The CDR3 sequence: CASSYSTATAYEQYF. CDR3 coding DNA: TGTGCCAGCAGTTACTCGACAGCAACGGCCTACGAGCAGTACTTC.

The CDR3 loop is CASSQDGGMVLRTDTQYF. The CDR3 nucleotides are TGCGCCAGCAGCCAAGATGGGGGGATGGTTTTGCGCACAGATACGCAGTATTTT. This chain links TRBV4-1 with TRBJ2-3; D is possibly TRBD2 (6 bases). Trimming left V 0 bases short and J 1 base short, with 17 bases between. Germline V gene data show CDR1 as MGHRA and CDR2 as YSYEKL. The CDR3 has 18 residues.

The rearrangement joins TRBV9 to TRBJ1-5; 7 bases fit TRBD1. From germline, CDR1 is SGDLS and CDR2 YYNGEE. CDR3 size: 16 residues. V lost 0 bases to trimming and J lost 4 bases; unmatched junction nucleotides: 7. The CDR3 reads CASSVGIGTDNQPQHF. The CDR3 nucleotides read TGTGCCAGCAGCGTAGGCATAGGGACAGATAATCAGCCCCAGCATTTT.

The gene calls are TRBV27 and TRBJ1-5; D is undetermined. The germline gives CDR1 MNHEY, CDR2 SMNVEV (reference sequence). V lost 2 bases and J lost 3, with 14 bases in between. The CDR3 spans 16 residues. CDR3 sequence reads: CASSLIGGQFNQPQHF. The DNA of the CDR3 is TGTGCCAGCAGTTTAATAGGTGGGCAGTTCAATCAGCCCCAGCATTTT.